Below, one T cell receptor beta chain is given with its context. There is no known antigen for this receptor. The record has no base qualities; no much larger clone is one base away. The cohort comprised some 700 healthy bone marrow donors. At the time of sampling, all cohort members were nominally healthy, though unrecorded immune exposures were likely present. The donor was CMV seropositive and was included in the group of approximately 310 seropositive cohort members. Each donor provided a peripheral blood sample, and peripheral blood mononuclear cells were used for TCR beta sequencing. Genomic DNA extraction from the blood cell samples was performed with the Qiagen DNeasy Blood Extraction Kit. The entry originates in a study of cytomegalovirus exposure and HLA in healthy donors (dated by TCRdb to the late 2010s). Study-level background: An earlier analysis of approximately 640 of the donors reported about 290 Gb of sequence data and some 120 million unique TCR beta sequences from some 180 million T cells. An early release that covered more than 550 HLA-typed donors contained around 330 gigabases of sequencing data and some 87 million unique TCR sequences. Of the roughly 400 genotyped donors, approximately 80% fell in the genetic ancestry cluster associated with self-reported Caucasian donors. The study was designed to test whether signatures of past pathogen exposure could be identified by cataloging public T cell receptors. The study profiled the T cell repertoires of about 640 subjects by immunosequencing and related them to cytomegalovirus serostatus. In addition to the first cohort of 666 subjects, a separate validation cohort of 100 to 150 different subjects was used. High-throughput TCR immunosequencing, statistical association of individual TCRs with disease status, and machine learning were combined to predict cytomegalovirus infection status. To study patterns of TCR occurrence, a later analysis re-analyzed previously published TCR beta repertoires from under 750 donors and added high-resolution HLA genotyping. Rather than drawing on any new phenotypic data, the later analysis identified candidate immune exposures from TCR beta sequences and the way those sequences occurred across donors. An earlier analysis of some 500 of the donors applied high-throughput TCR beta sequencing to assess whether each TCR beta V gene segment acted as functional or pseudogenic. Alongside the repertoire data, information on donor age, sex, ethnicity and CMV serostatus was compiled. A later genetic analysis took genome-wide SNP genotypes for 398 of the 666 donors and used that subset as a discovery cohort. Every discovery cohort repertoire had been produced on one sequencing platform. Class I and class II HLA loci were covered by the typing at four-digit resolution. Typing coverage differed by locus: A, B, C, DRB1 and DQB1 were typed in roughly 620-630 donors, DQA1 in 500 to 550, DPA1 in some 570, and DPB1 in 450 to 490. Four or five DR-DQ haplotypes were treated as single units for association and clustering because of strong linkage in the cohort. Among about 400 genotyped donors of the cohort, an average of roughly 230,000 unique TCR beta nucleotide sequences was sequenced per donor, of which approximately 18% were non-productive. Overall study results and their limits: In a later analysis, some 18,000 TCR beta sequences were associated with specific HLA alleles at a false discovery rate of 0.05. Because counts were too low, 15 or so rarely observed V segments, including chromosome 9 orphons, were excluded from the earlier analysis of 587 of the donors. In an earlier analysis of around 600 of the donors, most TCR beta V segments appeared in productive rearrangements about 87% or about 30% of the time, broadly matching IMGT annotations. A group of highly shared sequence variants was considered likely to be a technical artifact of the sequencing pipeline. In a later genetic analysis, a missense DCLRE1C variant was associated with V-gene and J-gene trimming of TCR beta chains, and the association was replicated in an independent cohort. A later analysis reported that several top co-occurrence clusters appeared linked to parvovirus B19, influenza, CMV and Epstein-Barr virus. In a later analysis, TCR association rates were found to vary across HLA loci, with the most associated TCRs seen for DRB1 alleles and the fewest for HLA-C alleles. When HLA alleles, especially DR and DQ, strongly co-occurred, TCR associations were difficult to assign to individual alleles. The classifier was reported to diagnose cytomegalovirus status with high specificity and sensitivity in both the original and validation cohorts. Linkage disequilibrium might explain the correlated functional status among segregating V segments, but an unknown experimental factor could not be excluded. Most TCR sequences were seen in very few donors, while some public TCRs were found in many individuals. In a later analysis, most CMV-associated TCR beta chains were found to appear HLA-restricted, with HLA associations seemingly driven largely by CMV exposure. Only TCR beta chains were sequenced in this cohort, and the absence of alpha or paired-chain data limited detectable features. Because some donors lacked HLA typing at each locus, the association tests relied only on the typed subset. Compared with equally common non-associated chains, HLA-associated TCR beta chains in a later analysis were more clonally expanded and had lower generation probabilities. In the study, some 160 TCR beta chains were listed as associated with cytomegalovirus. In a later genetic analysis, fewer N-insertions in productive TCRs were reported among donors in an Asian-associated ancestry cluster than the 666-donor mean. The presence/absence analyses assumed that sequencing depth was roughly uniform across donors, and that assumption may not be true. A few of the identified cytomegalovirus-associated TCR beta chains were confirmed in vitro to be specific for cytomegalovirus antigens. Some IMGT-functional V segments, including TRBV6-2 and TRBV6-3, could not be distinguished by the 87-base-pair reads and were therefore excluded. According to the authors, the approach could potentially be generalized to other disease states and immunological phenotypes. For the cohort, immune exposure information was limited to CMV serostatus. A further reported finding was that TCR beta sequences accurately predicted the HLA-A and HLA-B alleles for most subjects in the first cohort.

CDR1 SGHTA and CDR2 FQGNSA are derived from the germline V gene. Measured from the cysteine to the phenylalanine, the CDR3 is 14 residues long. Only the CDR3 region is kept as DNA, spanning 42 bases read in frame from base 1. V lost 4 bases and J lost 0 bases; the stretch between them is 9 bases long. The library was prepared using the immunoSEQ multiplex PCR assay. For the multiplex PCR, a mixture combining 60 forward primers for TCR Vbeta segments and 13 reverse primers for TCR Jbeta segments was used. The CDR3 region of rearranged TCR beta genes was amplified from genomic DNA by a multiplex PCR assay. The Illumina HiSeq System was used to sequence the amplified TCR beta libraries as 87-base-pair reads. As for how the authors treated the data: Across the 500 to 750 repertoires, a later analysis counted some 81 million unique TCR beta chains, 8.5 million to 12 million of which were shared by at least two donors. A nearest-neighbor algorithm error-corrected the raw reads and collapsed the reads into unique sequences, merging closely related sequences to remove PCR and sequencing errors. To assign V, D and J gene segments, CDR3 sequences were aligned to IMGT reference sequences. For a sequence to be retained, a match of at least six nucleotides to both a V gene segment and a J gene segment was required. Rearrangements were called productive when the CDR3 lacked stop codons and stayed in frame with V and J; all others were non-productive. CDR3 was defined according to IMGT convention as the region running from the second conserved V-encoded cysteine to the conserved J-encoded phenylalanine. The earlier analysis of 587 of the donors excluded any sequence lacking an unambiguous match to a single V gene segment. In an earlier analysis of about 590 of the donors, a V segment was called functional when productive rearrangements were above 56.7%, and segregating when the standard deviation between donors exceeded 5%. To diagnose cytomegalovirus status from the catalog of TCR beta chain sequences, a statistical classification framework was built. V and J gene assignment, in a later analysis, came from comparing TCR nucleotide sequences with IMGT/GENE-DB human TR gene sequences. The TCRdist pipeline was used in a later analysis to assign CDR3 sequences and most-parsimonious VDJ recombination scenarios. In a later analysis, each TCR beta chain was defined by its CDR3 amino acid sequence together with its V-gene family, and reads lacking a unique V-gene family were excluded. To address suspected cross-contamination and a sequencing artifact, a later analysis removed approximately 590 highly shared, low-generation-probability nucleotide sequences. In a later analysis, a clonal expansion index was calculated for each public chain from normalized within-repertoire ranks of inferred template counts. In a later analysis, generation probabilities were computed using a VDJ recombination model fitted to out-of-frame rearrangements, and the results were checked against IGoR. In a later analysis, TCR-TCR, TCR-HLA and TCR-CMV co-occurrence was scored with hypergeometric tests, and a repertoire-size bias correction was applied to TCR pairs. In a later analysis, false discovery rates were estimated by permuting HLA or CMV assignments 20 times. In a later analysis, co-occurring TCRs were grouped using DBSCAN, and TCRdist sequence similarity was added for clustering within HLA-allele-positive subsets. For co-occurrence clustering, repertoires with fewer than 30,000 or more than 120,000 public chains were excluded, along with five repertoires with anomalous nucleotide sharing. TCRdb's version of the immuneACCESS table is confined to in-frame rearrangements and falls short of the full clone set. An unresolved V gene accounts for under half of the shortfall where checked; the remainder is of unknown origin. Clone size and V and J calls were adopted from that table, with D and trimming inferred from the DNA. Counted in this sample were under 200,000 clones; roughly 79% of them appeared once. 7.4% of the sample is in the top ten clones.

Sequences were obtained from PBMCs. The sequence is built from TRBV7-2 and TRBJ1-1; the D gene is possibly TRBD1, with 5 bases matching. The clonotype originates from a male donor in good health and CMV-seropositive. This receptor carries the CDR3 CASSSTVMNTEAFF. The DNA sequence is as follows: TGTGCCAGCAGCTCGACAGTTATGAACACTGAAGCTTTCTTT.